The 30 T cell receptor beta chains given below trace back to one sample, sequenced in a study of technical replicates of blood from a handful of donors. Produced via immunoSEQ multiplex PCR; TCRdb's table is partial and in-frame only. The sample holds roughly 90,000 clones, around 92% seen once. Sequenced sample: T cells isolated from PBMCs. These TCRs come from a human donor in good health.

The chain couples TRBV28 to TRBJ1-2; no clear D. CDR3 length: 12 amino acids. V dropped 6 bases and J dropped 6 bases, with 11 bases sitting between them. From germline, CDR1 is MDHEN and CDR2 SYDVKM. The CDR3 DNA reads as TGTGCCAGCAGGGCAATTGTGGATGGCTACACCTTC. Protein sequence: CASRAIVDGYTF.

This clone occurred once. The chain combines TRBV6-5 with TRBJ2-3; 8 nucleotides agree with TRBD2. The CDR3 has 15 residues. Germline assignment: CDR1 MNHEY and CDR2 SVGAGI. Losses at the gene ends were 6 bases for V and 4 bases for J; bases not matched to a gene: 9. The CDR3 DNA sequence: TGTGCCAGCAGCACCCCCGGGACTAGTTCAGATACGCAGTATTTT. It encodes CASSTPGTSSDTQYF.

V is TRBV28 and J is TRBJ1-2; the D gene is possibly TRBD1 (5 bases). Trimming took off 3 bases at V and 8 bases at J, with 16 bases between the two ends. CDR3 length: 14 amino acids. Per germline, CDR1 MDHEN and CDR2 SYDVKM. For the CDR3, the DNA is TGTGCCAGCAGTTTGGGGCACGGAGGGGTGGGCTACACCTTC. This gives the protein CASSLGHGGVGYTF.

The chain carries TRBV4-1 and TRBJ2-5; weak D call: TRBD2 (6 bases). Trimming stripped 0 bases from V and 4 bases from J, with 12 bases between. The CDR3 is 15 residues long. Per the germline V gene, CDR1 is MGHRA and CDR2 is YSYEKL. The CDR3 here is CASSQEWVGGETQYF. CDR3 DNA sequence: TGCGCCAGCAGCCAAGAATGGGTGGGGGGAGAGACCCAGTACTTC.

This clone came up once. The V gene is TRBV28, the J gene TRBJ2-3; D is ambiguous. The germline V gene has CDR1 MDHEN and CDR2 SYDVKM. Trimming pared 6 bases from V and 2 bases from J, leaving 15 bases between. CDR3 length: 15 amino acids. DNA for the CDR3: TGTGCCAGCAGCCACACGGGTTTAAACACAGATACGCAGTATTTT. Its translation: CASSHTGLNTDTQYF.

The rearrangement uses TRBV19 and TRBJ1-5; 7 bases align to TRBD1. V shed 5 bases, J shed 0 bases, and the junction held 4 bases outside the gene matches. Germline CDR1 reads LNHDA; CDR2 reads SQIVND (reference sequence). CDR3 length: 15 residues. CDR3 sequence (DNA): TGTGCCAGTAGTCCGGGGACAGCTAGCAATCAGCCCCAGCATTTT. Amino acids: CASSPGTASNQPQHF.

The CDR3: CASSFIGGAAEEQYF. The CDR3 DNA is TGTGCCAGCAGTTTCATTGGCGGGGCAGCCGAAGAGCAGTACTTC. V usage is TRBV27 and J usage is TRBJ2-7; a weak D match, TRBD2 (6 bases). Germline CDR1 is MNHEY and CDR2 is SMNVEV (reference sequence). V dropped 3 bases and J dropped 7 bases, with 19 bases sitting between them. CDR3 length equals 15 residues.

V usage is TRBV19 and J usage is TRBJ2-1; no definite D call. CDR1 LNHDA and CDR2 SQIVND come from the germline V gene (reference sequence). The germline V and J ends were trimmed by 5 bases and 6 bases, with 14 bases remaining between them. The CDR3 loop spans 14 amino acids. The DNA for the CDR3 is TGTGCCAGTAGTCTCGGTTGGTCAGGCAATGAGCAGTTCTTC. Its translation is CASSLGWSGNEQFF.

J is TRBJ2-7 and V is TRBV5-4, with TRBD2 identical over 12 bases. Losses at the gene ends were 1 base for V and 4 bases for J; bases not matched to a gene: 6. Germline V gene lookup returns CDR1 SGHNT and CDR2 YYREEE (reference sequence). The CDR3 loop spans 16 amino acids. The CDR3 loop reads CASSLRLAGGKYEQYF. The DNA for the CDR3 is TGTGCCAGCAGCTTGCGGCTAGCGGGAGGGAAGTACGAGCAGTACTTC.

The chain carries TRBV11-3 and TRBJ2-5, with a tentative D call TRBD2 (7 bases). CDR1 and CDR2 from the germline V gene are SGHNT and YENEEA. V was clipped by 5 bases and J by 5 bases, with 12 bases between them. The CDR3 spans 13 residues. The chain's CDR3 is CASSPRGAETQYF. CDR3 bases: TGTGCCAGCAGCCCCCGGGGGGCCGAGACCCAGTACTTC.

The V call is TRBV11-3, the J call TRBJ1-3; 7 positions agree with TRBD1. Trimming removed 4 bases from V and 0 bases from J; junction bases left unmatched: 9. Looked up from germline, CDR1 is SGHNT and CDR2 is YENEEA. The CDR3 runs 17 residues. The CDR3: CASSSRAGTDSGNTIYF. The CDR3 DNA sequence: TGTGCCAGCAGCTCAAGGGCCGGGACAGACTCTGGAAACACCATATATTTT.

The table lists this clone with a count of one. J is TRBJ2-7 and V is TRBV11-3; maybe TRBD2 (5 bases). Germline V gene sequence: CDR1 SGHNT, CDR2 YENEEA. This CDR3 has 16 amino acids. The V end lost 5 bases, the J end lost 1 base, and 18 bases lay between the germline ends. Written as DNA, the CDR3 is TGTGCCAGCAGCCCACCCGGTTGGAGGCCGTCCTACGAGCAGTACTTC. It yields the protein CASSPPGWRPSYEQYF.

The chain has TRBV5-1 and TRBJ2-1; 7 positions match TRBD2. CDR3 size: 16 residues. CDR1 and CDR2 from the germline V gene are SGHRS and YFSETQ. V lost 4 bases and J lost 7; bases outside the gene matches: 14. Here the CDR3 reads CASSDSSGPPQNEQFF. In nucleotides, the CDR3 is TGCGCCAGCAGCGATTCTAGCGGACCCCCTCAAAATGAGCAGTTCTTC.

J is TRBJ2-1 and V is TRBV28; 10 nucleotides line up with TRBD2. The germline gives CDR1 MDHEN, CDR2 SYDVKM. The trim removed 3 bases at V and 4 bases at J, leaving 3 bases unmatched. The CDR3 spans 15 residues. CDR3 sequence: CASSLVTSGYNEQFF. The CDR3 DNA is TGTGCCAGCAGTTTGGTGACTAGCGGGTACAATGAGCAGTTCTTC.

The chain couples TRBV27 to TRBJ1-5, with 10 bases matching TRBD1. The germline gives CDR1 MNHEY, CDR2 SMNVEV (reference sequence). The CDR3 has 16 residues. The V and J ends lost 5 bases and 7 bases, in that order; junction bases with no gene match: 11. CDR3 sequence reads: CASSQTGTGARQPQHF. The DNA of the CDR3 is TGTGCCAGCAGTCAAACCGGGACAGGGGCTAGGCAGCCCCAGCATTTT.

This clone was seen a single time. V usage is TRBV19 and J usage is TRBJ2-3; the match to TRBD2 covers 11 bases. The V and J ends lost 7 bases and 6 bases, in that order; junction bases with no gene match: 9. CDR3 size: 15 residues. The germline V gene has CDR1 LNHDA and CDR2 SQIVND (reference sequence). The CDR3 protein is CASTFPGLAADTQYF. DNA of the CDR3: TGTGCCAGTACGTTCCCGGGACTAGCGGCCGATACGCAGTATTTT.

This clone was seen only a few times. The rearrangement links TRBV2 to TRBJ1-1; D not resolved. With 0 bases removed from V and 8 bases from J, the gap between germline ends came to 7 bases. The CDR3 is made up of 12 amino acids. The germline V gene has CDR1 SNHLY and CDR2 FYNNEI. CDR3 DNA sequence: TGTGCCAGCAGTGAAGCGCTTCGGGAAGCTTTCTTT. This encodes CASSEALREAFF.

V usage is TRBV5-1 and J usage is TRBJ1-3; TRBD1 aligns across 7 bases. Germline V gives CDR1 SGHRS, CDR2 YFSETQ. CDR3 length equals 16 residues. V dropped 3 bases and J dropped 0; count of bases not matched to a gene: 6. DNA for the CDR3: TGCGCCAGCAGCTCAGCTGACAGGGCCTCTGGAAACACCATATATTTT. Encoded protein: CASSSADRASGNTIYF.

This chain uses TRBV29-1 with TRBJ1-3, with a weak D call TRBD1 (5 bases). CDR1 and CDR2 from the germline V gene are SQVTM and ANQGSEA. Trimming left V 6 bases short and J 1 base short, with 13 bases between. The CDR3 is 14 amino acids. DNA for the CDR3: TGCAGCGTGGACACTGTTGGGTCTGGAAACACCATATATTTT. This gives the protein CSVDTVGSGNTIYF.

The chain employs TRBV6-6 and TRBJ2-2, with 9 bases identical to TRBD2. Trimming cost V 4 bases and J 4 bases; bases outside gene matches: 4. Germline loops: CDR1 MNHNY, CDR2 SVGAGI (reference sequence). The CDR3 length is 15 residues. The CDR3 sequence is CASSSKRGATGELFF. CDR3 bases: TGTGCCAGCAGTTCAAAGCGGGGGGCCACCGGGGAGCTGTTTTTT.

The rearrangement joins TRBV2 to TRBJ2-3; TRBD2 is a possible D gene (5 bases). Germline V CDR1 and CDR2: SNHLY, FYNNEI. V lost 10 bases to trimming and J lost 4 bases, with 9 bases between them. The CDR3 sequence is 11 residues long. The CDR3 is CATNGADTQYF. CDR3 DNA: TGTGCCACCAACGGGGCAGATACGCAGTATTTT. Drawing the rest from reference TRBV2 and TRBJ2-3, the complete variable domain is EPEVTQTPSHQVTQMGQEVILRCVPISNHLYFYWYRQILGQKVEFLVSFYNNEISEKSEIFDDQFSVERPDGSNFTLKIRSTKLEDSAMYFCATNGADTQYFGPGTRLTVL.

CDR3: CASNLRRGGNGYTF. The CDR3 DNA sequence: TGTGCCAGCAACCTCCGCCGCGGGGGGAATGGCTACACCTTC. The rearrangement links TRBV6-1 to TRBJ1-2, with D perhaps TRBD1 (5 bases). This CDR3 contains 14 residues. Looked up from germline, CDR1 is MNHNS and CDR2 is SASEGT. The V and J ends lost 7 bases and 6 bases respectively, with 18 bases between them.

With respect to this clone: The junction differs from germline at one of its ends, possibly a read error. This chain connects TRBV4-1 to TRBJ1-4; D possibly corresponds to TRBD1 (5 bases). The CDR3 consists of 14 residues. Looked up from germline, CDR1 is MGHRA and CDR2 is YSYEKL. CDR3: CASSQAGRREKLFF. Written as DNA, the CDR3 is TGCGCCAGCAGTCAAGCAGGGCGTCGTGAAAAACTGTTTTTT.

J is TRBJ2-5 and V is TRBV7-8; D perhaps matches TRBD1 (6 bases). The CDR3 runs to 16 residues. Trimming removed 2 bases at V and 4 bases at J, with 17 bases between. CDR1 is SGHVS and CDR2 is FQNEAQ in the germline V gene. CDR3 in amino acids: CASSLRDTGWSETQYF. CDR3 coding DNA: TGTGCCAGCAGCTTACGGGACACCGGGTGGTCAGAGACCCAGTACTTC. The complete variable domain, with remaining parts taken from reference TRBV7-8 and TRBJ2-5, reads GAGVSQSPRYKVAKRGQDVALRCDPISGHVSLFWYQQALGQGPEFLTYFQNEAQLDKSGLPSDRFFAERPEGSVSTLKIQRTQQEDSAVYLCASSLRDTGWSETQYFGPGTRLLVL.

In its sample, this clone was seen a few times. The chain has TRBV19 and TRBJ1-2; D is unresolved. From germline, CDR1 is LNHDA and CDR2 SQIVND (reference sequence). The CDR3 is made up of 13 amino acids. The V and J ends lost 8 bases and 8 bases respectively, with 18 bases between them. The CDR3 DNA reads as TGTGCCAGTGGAGTCACTCAGGTAGCGGGCTACACCTTC. Protein sequence: CASGVTQVAGYTF. The full variable domain, in which reference TRBV19 and TRBJ1-2 provide the parts outside the CDR3, is DGGITQSPKYLFRKEGQNVTLSCEQNLNHDAMYWYRQDPGQGLRLIYYSQIVNDFQKGDIAEGYSVSREKKESFPLTVTSAQKNPTAFYLCASGVTQVAGYTFGSGTRLTVV.

The chain uses TRBV5-6 and TRBJ2-1; D might be TRBD2 (6 bases). The germline V gene encodes CDR1 SGHDT and CDR2 YYEEEE. V lost 6 bases and J 6 bases, leaving 13 bases between the germline ends. There are 13 residues in the CDR3. CDR3 coding DNA: TGTGCCAGCATGGAGGGGCGGCCCAATGAGCAGTTCTTC. Amino acids: CASMEGRPNEQFF.

The chain has TRBV30 and TRBJ1-4, with D uncertain. This CDR3 region has 13 residues. Per germline, CDR1 GTSNPN and CDR2 SVGIG (reference sequence). Between the trimmed V and J ends, which lost 0 bases and 8 bases, there was a span of 10 bases. CDR3 in amino acids: CAWSVRGGEKLFF. CDR3 bases: TGTGCCTGGAGTGTACGGGGAGGGGAAAAACTGTTTTTT.

The chain is built from TRBV28 and TRBJ1-5; D is unclear. This CDR3 has 13 amino acids. The germline V gene encodes CDR1 MDHEN and CDR2 SYDVKM. The ends were cut back, 10 bases at V and 0 bases at J, with 10 bases in the middle. The CDR3 DNA is TGTGCCACCGTAGCTAATAGCAATCAGCCCCAGCATTTT. Residues: CATVANSNQPQHF.

This chain connects TRBV5-1 to TRBJ2-3; possible D gene TRBD1, 6 bases. The CDR3 length is 15 residues. V dropped 0 bases and J dropped 5 bases, with 13 bases sitting between them. The germline V gene encodes CDR1 SGHRS and CDR2 YFSETQ. CDR3 in DNA: TGCGCCAGCAGCTTGGTAGCTGGGGGCAAAGATACGCAGTATTTT. It codes for CASSLVAGGKDTQYF.

The chain links TRBV30 to TRBJ2-5; D not resolved. V was trimmed by 2 bases and J by 2 bases, leaving 3 bases between them. The CDR3 totals 11 residues. Germline V gene sequence: CDR1 GTSNPN, CDR2 SVGIG (reference sequence). As DNA, the CDR3 is TGTGCCTGGAGTACTCAAGAGACCCAGTACTTC. It translates to CAWSTQETQYF. The variable domain in full, with the rest retrieved from reference TRBV30 and TRBJ2-5, is SQTIHQWPATLVQPVGSPLSLECTVEGTSNPNLYWYRQAAGRGLQLLFYSVGIGQISSEVPQNLSASRPQDRQFILSSKKLLLSDSGFYLCAWSTQETQYFGPGTRLLVL.